The T cell receptor (beta chain) under discussion was sequenced for a study of blood T cell repertoires in COVID-19. Study as a whole: COVID-19 samples collected from the United States, Italy and Spain covered acute and convalescent phases. The cDNA or gDNA used as material had been derived from T cells, B-cell-depleted T cells, or PBMCs.

How the authors handled the data: By means of reference gene primer amplification, nucleated cell counts were estimated. The assay was immunoSEQ multiplex PCR, and TCRdb's table has in-frame clones only and misses some. From that table come the V and J calls and clone size; the DNA was used to work out D and trimming. The sample comprises 70,000 to 95,000 clones, more than 80% of which are singletons, and approximately 14% rests with the top ten. The sequencing sample was made of peripheral blood. The TCR was taken from a human donor in a cohort sampled during active COVID-19.

CDR3 sequence (DNA): TGTGCCAGCAGCGCGGGGACTAGCGGGGGGCCTGGGTACGAGCAGTACTTC. Amino acid sequence: CASSAGTSGGPGYEQYF. The chain has TRBV9 and TRBJ2-7; 15 nucleotides match TRBD2. Germline CDR1 SGDLS, CDR2 YYNGEE. The ends lost 3 bases at V and 4 bases at J; junction bases unmatched: 8. CDR3 length: 17 amino acids.